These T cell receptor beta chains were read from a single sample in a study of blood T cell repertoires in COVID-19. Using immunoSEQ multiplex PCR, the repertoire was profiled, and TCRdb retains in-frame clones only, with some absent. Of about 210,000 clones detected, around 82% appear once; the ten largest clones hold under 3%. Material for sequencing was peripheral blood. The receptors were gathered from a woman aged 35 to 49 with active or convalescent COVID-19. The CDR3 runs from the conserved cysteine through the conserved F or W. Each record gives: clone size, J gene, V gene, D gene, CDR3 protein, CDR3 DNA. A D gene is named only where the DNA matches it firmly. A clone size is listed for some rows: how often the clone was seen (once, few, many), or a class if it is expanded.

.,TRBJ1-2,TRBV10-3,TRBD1,CAISEIGTASTF,TGTGCCATCAGTGAGATTGGGACAGCGAGCACCTTC
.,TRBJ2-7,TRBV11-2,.,CASSPSGMREQYF,TGTGCCAGCAGCCCATCGGGGATGCGGGAGCAGTACTTC
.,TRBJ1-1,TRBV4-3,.,CASSRMLGANTEAFF,TGCGCCAGCAGTCGTATGCTGGGCGCGAACACTGAAGCTTTCTTT
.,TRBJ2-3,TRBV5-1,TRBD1,CASSLVGTGGMSDTQYF,TGCGCCAGCAGCTTGGTAGGAACAGGGGGCATGTCAGATACGCAGTATTTT
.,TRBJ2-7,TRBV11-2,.,CASSLVSGERGLGEQYF,TGTGCCAGCAGCTTAGTATCGGGAGAGCGCGGTCTAGGCGAGCAGTACTTC
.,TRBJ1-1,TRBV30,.,CAWNPGLGGWVDTEAFF,TGTGCCTGGAACCCAGGGCTTGGGGGGTGGGTGGACACTGAAGCTTTCTTT
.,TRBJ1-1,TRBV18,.,CASSLSAMNTEAFF,TGTGCCAGCTCCCTAAGCGCCATGAACACTGAAGCTTTCTTT
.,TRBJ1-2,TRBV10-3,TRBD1,CAISEGTGSNIGYTF,TGTGCCATCAGTGAAGGGACAGGCTCAAACATTGGCTACACCTTC
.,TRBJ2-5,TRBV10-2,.,CASSESRGRETQYF,TGCGCCAGCAGTGAGTCACGAGGGAGAGAGACCCAGTACTTC
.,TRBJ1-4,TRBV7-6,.,CASSHRGRGRANEKLFF,TGTGCCAGCAGCCACCGGGGTCGGGGGAGAGCTAATGAAAAACTGTTTTTT
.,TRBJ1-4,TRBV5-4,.,CASSHLAATNEKLFF,TGTGCCAGCAGCCACCTCGCAGCAACTAATGAAAAACTGTTTTTT
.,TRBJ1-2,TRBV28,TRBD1,CACTPGTGRGGYTF,TGTGCCTGCACCCCAGGGACAGGGAGAGGTGGCTACACCTTC
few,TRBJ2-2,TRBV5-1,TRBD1,CASGQIQGAAGELFF,TGCGCCAGCGGACAAATTCAGGGGGCGGCCGGGGAGCTGTTTTTT
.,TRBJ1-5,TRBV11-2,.,CASSLSSQESQPQHF,TGTGCCAGCAGCTTATCGTCACAGGAGAGTCAGCCCCAGCATTTT
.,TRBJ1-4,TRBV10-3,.,CAIQRGRTGEKLFF,TGTGCCATTCAACGGGGGAGGACTGGGGAAAAACTGTTTTTT
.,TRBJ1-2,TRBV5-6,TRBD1,CASSPGQGLSEGYTF,TGTGCCAGCAGCCCTGGACAGGGTTTATCGGAGGGCTACACCTTC
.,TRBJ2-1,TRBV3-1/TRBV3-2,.,CASSQGTVKSSYNEQFF,TGTGCCAGCAGCCAAGGGACAGTGAAGAGCTCCTACAATGAGCAGTTCTTC
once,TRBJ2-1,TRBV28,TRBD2,CASTERGGRADSNNEQFF,TGTGCCAGCACCGAGCGGGGCGGGAGGGCCGATAGTAATAATGAGCAGTTCTTC
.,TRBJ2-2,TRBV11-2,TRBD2,CASNSAGGVNTGELFF,TGTGCCAGCAACTCAGCGGGAGGGGTCAACACCGGGGAGCTGTTTTTT
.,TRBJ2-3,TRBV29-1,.,CSVERQGGDTQYF,TGCAGCGTTGAAAGGCAGGGTGGGGATACGCAGTATTTT
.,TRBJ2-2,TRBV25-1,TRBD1,CASGQGGTGELFF,TGTGCCAGCGGACAGGGTGGCACCGGGGAGCTGTTTTTT
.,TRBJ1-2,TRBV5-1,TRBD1,CASSTGQGAVYGYTF,TGCGCCAGCAGCACGGGACAGGGGGCGGTCTATGGCTACACCTTC
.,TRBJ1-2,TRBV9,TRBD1,CASSGDSPRNTF,TGTGCCAGCAGCGGGGACAGCCCCCGAAACACCTTC
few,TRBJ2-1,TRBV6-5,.,CASIIGQFNEQFF,TGTGCCAGCATCATCGGACAGTTCAATGAGCAGTTCTTC
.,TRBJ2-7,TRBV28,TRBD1,CASSDIGRGTGFGQYF,TGTGCCAGCAGCGATATAGGACGGGGGACAGGGTTTGGGCAGTACTTC
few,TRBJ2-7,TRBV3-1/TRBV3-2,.,CASSSHATEVYDEQYF,TGTGCCAGCAGCTCCCACGCAACTGAAGTCTACGACGAGCAGTACTTC
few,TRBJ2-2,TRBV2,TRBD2,CASDLAGDQGVIF,TGTGCCAGTGACCTAGCGGGGGACCAGGGCGTGATTTTT
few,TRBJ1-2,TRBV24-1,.,CATSSVNYGYTF,TGTGCCACCAGTTCAGTAAACTATGGCTACACCTTC
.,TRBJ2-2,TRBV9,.,CASSGGTGTGELFF,TGTGCCAGCAGCGGCGGTACGGGCACCGGGGAGCTGTTTTTT
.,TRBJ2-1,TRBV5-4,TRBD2,CASSLGLAGGNEQFF,TGTGCCAGCAGCCTGGGACTAGCGGGCGGCAATGAGCAGTTCTTC
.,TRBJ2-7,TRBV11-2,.,CASSLSGFYEQYF,TGTGCCAGCAGCTTATCGGGGTTTTACGAGCAGTACTTC
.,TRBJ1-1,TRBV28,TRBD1,CASSSDRGHTEAFF,TGTGCCAGCAGTTCAGACAGGGGGCACACTGAAGCTTTCTTT
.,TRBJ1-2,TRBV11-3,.,CASSPSAVDSFFGYTF,TGTGCCAGCAGCCCTTCGGCCGTGGACAGCTTTTTCGGCTACACCTTC
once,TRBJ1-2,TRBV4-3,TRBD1,CASSQDGKGAAVYGYTF,TGCGCCAGCAGCCAAGATGGGAAGGGGGCCGCGGTCTATGGCTACACCTTC
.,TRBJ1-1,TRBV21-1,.,CASSKERQGRTEAFF,TGTGCCAGCAGCAAAGAGAGGCAGGGCCGGACTGAAGCTTTCTTT
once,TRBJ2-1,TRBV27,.,CASRGGLHNEQFF,TGTGCCAGCAGAGGTGGACTGCACAATGAGCAGTTCTTC
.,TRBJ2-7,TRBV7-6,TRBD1,CASSSRTGTLSYEQYF,TGTGCCAGCAGCTCCCGGACAGGGACCCTTTCGTACGAGCAGTACTTC
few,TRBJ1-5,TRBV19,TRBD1,CASSTGYRGQGNQPQHF,TGTGCCAGTAGTACCGGCTACAGGGGGCAGGGCAATCAGCCCCAGCATTTT
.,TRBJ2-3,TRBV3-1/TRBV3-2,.,CASSPPRRFGGTDTQYF,TGTGCCAGCAGCCCCCCCCGGAGGTTTGGGGGCACAGATACGCAGTATTTT
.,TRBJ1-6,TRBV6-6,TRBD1,CASTRDRGYNSPLHF,TGTGCCAGCACCAGGGACAGGGGTTATAATTCACCCCTCCACTTT
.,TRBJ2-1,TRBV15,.,CATSRDPPDNEQFF,TGTGCCACCAGCAGAGATCCCCCTGACAATGAGCAGTTCTTC